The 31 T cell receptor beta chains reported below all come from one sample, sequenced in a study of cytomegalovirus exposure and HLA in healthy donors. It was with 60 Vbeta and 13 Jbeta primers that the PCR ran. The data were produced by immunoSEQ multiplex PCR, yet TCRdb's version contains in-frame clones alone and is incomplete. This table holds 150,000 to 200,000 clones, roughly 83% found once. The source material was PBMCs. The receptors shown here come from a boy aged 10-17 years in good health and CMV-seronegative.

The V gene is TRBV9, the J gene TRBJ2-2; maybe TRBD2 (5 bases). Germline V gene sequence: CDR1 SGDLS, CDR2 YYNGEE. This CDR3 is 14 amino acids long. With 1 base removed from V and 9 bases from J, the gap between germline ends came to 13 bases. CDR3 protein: CASSVNFGERELFF. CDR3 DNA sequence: TGTGCCAGCAGCGTAAATTTCGGGGAACGGGAGCTGTTTTTT.

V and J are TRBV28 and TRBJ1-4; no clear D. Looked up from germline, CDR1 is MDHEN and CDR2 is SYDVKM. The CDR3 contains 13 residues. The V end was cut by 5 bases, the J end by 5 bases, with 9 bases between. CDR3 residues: CASSPWANEKLFF. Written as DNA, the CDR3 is TGTGCCAGCAGTCCCTGGGCGAATGAAAAACTGTTTTTT.

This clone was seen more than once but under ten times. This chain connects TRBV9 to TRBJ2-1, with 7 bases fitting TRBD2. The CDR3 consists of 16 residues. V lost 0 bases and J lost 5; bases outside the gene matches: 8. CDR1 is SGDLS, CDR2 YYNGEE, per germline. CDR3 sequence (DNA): TGTGCCAGCAGCGTAGTACCGGGGGGTCGAAACAATGAGCAGTTCTTC. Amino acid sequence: CASSVVPGGRNNEQFF.

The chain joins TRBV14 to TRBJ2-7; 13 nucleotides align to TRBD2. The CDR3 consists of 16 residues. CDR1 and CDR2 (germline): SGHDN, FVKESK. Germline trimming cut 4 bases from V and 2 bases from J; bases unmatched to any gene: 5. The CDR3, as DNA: TGTGCCAGCAGCCGGCGGGGACTAGCGGGACCCTACGAGCAGTACTTC. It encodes CASSRRGLAGPYEQYF.

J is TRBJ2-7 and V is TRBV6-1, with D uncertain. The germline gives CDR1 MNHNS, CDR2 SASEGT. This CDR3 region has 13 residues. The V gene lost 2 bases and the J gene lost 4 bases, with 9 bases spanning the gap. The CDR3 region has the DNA TGTGCCAGCAGTGAAAGGCAGGTGTACGAGCAGTACTTC. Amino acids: CASSERQVYEQYF.

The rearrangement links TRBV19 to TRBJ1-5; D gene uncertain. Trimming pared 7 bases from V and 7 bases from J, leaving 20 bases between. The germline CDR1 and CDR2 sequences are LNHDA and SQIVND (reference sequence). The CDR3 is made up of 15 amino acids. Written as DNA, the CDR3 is TGTGCCAGTAACCGACTTGTCGGGGAAAGCCAGCCCCAGCATTTT. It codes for CASNRLVGESQPQHF.

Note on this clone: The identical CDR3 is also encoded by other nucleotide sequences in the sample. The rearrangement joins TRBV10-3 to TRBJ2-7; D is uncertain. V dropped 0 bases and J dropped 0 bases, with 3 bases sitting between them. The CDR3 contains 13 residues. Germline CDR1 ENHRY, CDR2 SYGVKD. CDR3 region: CAISESASYEQYF. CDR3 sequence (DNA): TGTGCCATCAGTGAGTCGGCCTCCTACGAGCAGTACTTC.

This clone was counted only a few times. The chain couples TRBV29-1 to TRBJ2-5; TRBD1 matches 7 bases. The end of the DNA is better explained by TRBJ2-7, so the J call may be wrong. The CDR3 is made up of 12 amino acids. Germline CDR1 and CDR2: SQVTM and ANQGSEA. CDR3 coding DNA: TGCAGCGCCAGACAGGGTTCCTACGAGCAGTACTTC. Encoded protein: CSARQGSYEQYF.

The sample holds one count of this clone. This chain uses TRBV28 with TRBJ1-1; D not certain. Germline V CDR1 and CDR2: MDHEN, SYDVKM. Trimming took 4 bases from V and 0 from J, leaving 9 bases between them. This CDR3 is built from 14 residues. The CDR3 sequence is CASSSPTLNTEAFF. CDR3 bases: TGTGCCAGCAGTTCCCCGACACTGAACACTGAAGCTTTCTTT.

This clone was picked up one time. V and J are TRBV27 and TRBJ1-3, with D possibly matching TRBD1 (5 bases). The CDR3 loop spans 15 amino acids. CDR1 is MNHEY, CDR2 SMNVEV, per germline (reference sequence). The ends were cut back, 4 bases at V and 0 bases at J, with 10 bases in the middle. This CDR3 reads CASSSTGSSGNTIYF. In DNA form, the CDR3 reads TGTGCCAGCAGTTCAACAGGTAGCTCTGGAAACACCATATATTTT.

CDR3 in amino acids: CASRGTGTIYGYTF. CDR3 coding DNA: TGTGCCAGCAGGGGAACCGGGACAATCTATGGCTACACCTTC. The J gene is TRBJ1-2, the V gene TRBV6-1; perhaps TRBD1 as D (6 bases). V lost 6 bases and J 4 bases, leaving 15 bases between the germline ends. The CDR3 totals 14 residues. Per the germline V gene, CDR1 is MNHNS and CDR2 is SASEGT.

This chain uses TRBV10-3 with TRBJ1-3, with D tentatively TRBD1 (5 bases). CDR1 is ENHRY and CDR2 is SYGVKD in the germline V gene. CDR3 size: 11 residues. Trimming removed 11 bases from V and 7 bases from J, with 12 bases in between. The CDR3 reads CAVRPGNTIYF. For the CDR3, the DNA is TGTGCCGTCCGCCCAGGGAACACCATATATTTT.

CDR3 nucleotides: TGTGCCAGCAGCTTAGTGTTCCAGGCCAACACCGGGGAGCTGTTTTTT. Translated: CASSLVFQANTGELFF. The rearrangement links TRBV7-2 to TRBJ2-2; D gene uncertain. Trimming left V 1 base short and J 2 bases short, with 11 bases between. Germline loops: CDR1 SGHTA, CDR2 FQGNSA. The length of the CDR3 is 16 residues.

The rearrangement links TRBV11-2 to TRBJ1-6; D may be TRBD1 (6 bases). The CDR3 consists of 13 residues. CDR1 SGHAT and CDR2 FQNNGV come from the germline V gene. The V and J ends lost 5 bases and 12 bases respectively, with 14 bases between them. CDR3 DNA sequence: TGTGCCAGCAGCACCGAAAGGGGGGGACCCCTCCACTTT. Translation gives CASSTERGGPLHF.

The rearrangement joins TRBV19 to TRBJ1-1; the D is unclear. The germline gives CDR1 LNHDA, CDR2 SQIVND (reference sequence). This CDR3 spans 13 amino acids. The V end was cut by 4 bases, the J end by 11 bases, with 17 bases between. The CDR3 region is CASSNDPVGWAFF. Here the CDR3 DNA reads TGTGCCAGTAGTAACGACCCCGTCGGGTGGGCTTTCTTT.

The CDR3 is CASSEALRGANYGYTF. As DNA, the CDR3 is TGTGCCAGCAGTGAAGCGCTTCGGGGAGCTAACTATGGCTACACCTTC. The gene calls are TRBV2 and TRBJ1-2; no clear D gene. This CDR3 has 16 residues. From germline, CDR1 is SNHLY and CDR2 FYNNEI. The germline V and J ends were trimmed by 0 bases and 0 bases, with 11 bases remaining between them.

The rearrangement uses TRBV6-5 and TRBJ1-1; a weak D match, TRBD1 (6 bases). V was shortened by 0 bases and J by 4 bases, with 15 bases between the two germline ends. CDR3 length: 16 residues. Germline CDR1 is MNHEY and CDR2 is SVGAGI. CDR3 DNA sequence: TGTGCCAGCAGTTACTCGAATCGGGGGGCAGCCACTGAAGCTTTCTTT. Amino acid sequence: CASSYSNRGAATEAFF.

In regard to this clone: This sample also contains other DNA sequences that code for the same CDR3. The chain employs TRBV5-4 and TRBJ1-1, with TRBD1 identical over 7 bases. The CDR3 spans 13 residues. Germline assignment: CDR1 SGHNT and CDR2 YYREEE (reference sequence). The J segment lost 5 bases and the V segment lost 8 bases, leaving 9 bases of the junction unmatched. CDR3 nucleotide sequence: TGTGCCAGTAGCCAGACAGGGAGGACTGAAGCTTTCTTT. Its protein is CASSQTGRTEAFF.

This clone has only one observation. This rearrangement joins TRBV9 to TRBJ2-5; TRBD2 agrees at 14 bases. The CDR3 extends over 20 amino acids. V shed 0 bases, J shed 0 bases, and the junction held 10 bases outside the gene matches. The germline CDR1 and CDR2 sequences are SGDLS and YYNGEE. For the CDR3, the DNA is TGTGCCAGCAGCGTAGGACATCGGACTAGCGGGAGGAAATACCAAGAGACCCAGTACTTC. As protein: CASSVGHRTSGRKYQETQYF.

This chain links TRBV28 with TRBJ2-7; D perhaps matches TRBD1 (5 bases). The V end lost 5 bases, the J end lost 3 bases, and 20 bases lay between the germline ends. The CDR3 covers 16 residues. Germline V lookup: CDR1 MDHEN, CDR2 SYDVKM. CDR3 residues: CASSPIPLRQRYEQYF. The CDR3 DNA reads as TGTGCCAGCAGTCCAATTCCCCTTAGACAGCGCTACGAGCAGTACTTC.

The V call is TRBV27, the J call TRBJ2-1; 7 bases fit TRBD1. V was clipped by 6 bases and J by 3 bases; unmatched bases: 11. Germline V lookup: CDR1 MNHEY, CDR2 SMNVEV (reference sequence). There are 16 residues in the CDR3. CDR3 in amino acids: CASRLRGQLIYNEQFF. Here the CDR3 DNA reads TGTGCCAGCAGACTACGGGGACAGCTAATCTACAATGAGCAGTTCTTC.

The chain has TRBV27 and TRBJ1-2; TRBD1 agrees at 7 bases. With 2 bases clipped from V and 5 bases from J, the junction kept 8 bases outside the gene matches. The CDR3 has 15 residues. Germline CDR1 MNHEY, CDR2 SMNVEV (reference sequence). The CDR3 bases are TGTGCCAGCAGTTTAACCACGACAGGGAGGTATGGCTACACCTTC. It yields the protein CASSLTTTGRYGYTF.

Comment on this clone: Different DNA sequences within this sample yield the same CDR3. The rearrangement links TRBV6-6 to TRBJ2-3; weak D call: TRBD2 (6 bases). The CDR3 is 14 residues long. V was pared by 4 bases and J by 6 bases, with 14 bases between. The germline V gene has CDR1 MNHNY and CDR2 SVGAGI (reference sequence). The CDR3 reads CASSLRGALDTQYF. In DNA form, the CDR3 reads TGTGCCAGCAGTTTACGCGGGGCTCTGGATACGCAGTATTTT.

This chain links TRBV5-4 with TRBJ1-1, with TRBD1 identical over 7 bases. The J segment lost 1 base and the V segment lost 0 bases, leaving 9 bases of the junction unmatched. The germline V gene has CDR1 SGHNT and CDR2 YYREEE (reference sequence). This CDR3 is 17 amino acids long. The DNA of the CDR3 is TGTGCCAGCAGCTTGGCCCCGAACAGGGGACCGAACACTGAAGCTTTCTTT. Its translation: CASSLAPNRGPNTEAFF.

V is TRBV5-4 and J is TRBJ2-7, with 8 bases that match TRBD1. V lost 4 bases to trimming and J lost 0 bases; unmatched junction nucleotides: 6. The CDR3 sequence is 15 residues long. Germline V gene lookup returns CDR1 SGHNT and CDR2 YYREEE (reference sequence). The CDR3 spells CASSPRTGSSYEQYF. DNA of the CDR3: TGTGCCAGCAGCCCCCGGACAGGGAGCTCCTACGAGCAGTACTTC.

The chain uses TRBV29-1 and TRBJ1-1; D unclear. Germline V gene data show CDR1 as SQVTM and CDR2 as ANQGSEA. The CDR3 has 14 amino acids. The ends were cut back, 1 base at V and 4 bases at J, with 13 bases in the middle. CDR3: CSVEGRVRGTEAFF. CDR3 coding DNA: TGCAGCGTTGAAGGAAGGGTTCGGGGCACTGAAGCTTTCTTT.

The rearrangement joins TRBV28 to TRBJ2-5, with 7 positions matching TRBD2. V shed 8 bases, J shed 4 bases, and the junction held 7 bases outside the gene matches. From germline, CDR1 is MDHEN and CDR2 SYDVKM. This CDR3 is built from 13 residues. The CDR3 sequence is CASLEPGGETQYF. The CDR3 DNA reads TGTGCCAGCCTTGAACCGGGGGGAGAGACCCAGTACTTC.

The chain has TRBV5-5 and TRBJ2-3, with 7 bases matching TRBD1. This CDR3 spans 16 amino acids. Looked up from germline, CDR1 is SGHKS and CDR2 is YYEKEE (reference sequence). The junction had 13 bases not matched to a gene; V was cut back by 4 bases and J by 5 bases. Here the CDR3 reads CASSPNPGGRRDTQYF. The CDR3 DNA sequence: TGTGCCAGCAGCCCCAACCCAGGGGGACGGAGAGATACGCAGTATTTT.

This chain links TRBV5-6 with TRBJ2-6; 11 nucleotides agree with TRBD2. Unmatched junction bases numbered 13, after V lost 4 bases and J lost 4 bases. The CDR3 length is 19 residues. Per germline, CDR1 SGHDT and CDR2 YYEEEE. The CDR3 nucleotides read TGTGCCAGCAGCCAGATAGCGGGGGGGCCCTGGCCCGGGGCCAACGTCCTGACTTTC. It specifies CASSQIAGGPWPGANVLTF.

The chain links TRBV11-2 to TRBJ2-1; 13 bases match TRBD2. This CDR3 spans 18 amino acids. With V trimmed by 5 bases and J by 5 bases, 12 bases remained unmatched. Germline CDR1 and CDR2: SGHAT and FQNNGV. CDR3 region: CASSRRTSGGYLNNEQFF. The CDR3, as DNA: TGTGCCAGCAGCCGACGGACTAGCGGGGGTTACCTAAACAATGAGCAGTTCTTC.

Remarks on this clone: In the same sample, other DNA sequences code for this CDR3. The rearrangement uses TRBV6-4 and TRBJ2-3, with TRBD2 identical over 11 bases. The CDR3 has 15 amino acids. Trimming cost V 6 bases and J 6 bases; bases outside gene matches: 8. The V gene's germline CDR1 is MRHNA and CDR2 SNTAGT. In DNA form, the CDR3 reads TGTGCCAGCAGCGTCCTAGCGGGGGGATCGGATACGCAGTATTTT. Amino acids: CASSVLAGGSDTQYF.